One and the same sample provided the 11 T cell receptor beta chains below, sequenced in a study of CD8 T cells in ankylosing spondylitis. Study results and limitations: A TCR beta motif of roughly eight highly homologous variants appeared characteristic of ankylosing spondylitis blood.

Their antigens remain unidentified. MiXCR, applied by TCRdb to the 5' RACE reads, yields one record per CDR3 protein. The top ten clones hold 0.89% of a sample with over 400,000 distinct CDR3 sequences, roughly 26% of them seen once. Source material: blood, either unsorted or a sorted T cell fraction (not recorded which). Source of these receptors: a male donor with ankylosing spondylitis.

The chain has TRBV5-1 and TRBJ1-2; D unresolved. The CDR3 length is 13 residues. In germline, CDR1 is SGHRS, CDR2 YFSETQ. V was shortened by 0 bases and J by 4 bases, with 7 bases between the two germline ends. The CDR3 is CASSLEVTYGYTF. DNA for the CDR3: TGCGCCAGCAGCTTGGAGGTCACCTATGGCTACACCTTC.

CDR3 protein: CASRQGVSGNTIYF. DNA of the CDR3: TGTGCCAGCAGGCAGGGGGTTTCTGGAAACACCATATATTTT. V usage is TRBV12-3 or TRBV12-4 and J usage is TRBJ1-3, with 7 bases that match TRBD1. The CDR3 contains 14 residues. V was pared by 6 bases and J by 1 base, with 3 bases of the junction left unmatched.

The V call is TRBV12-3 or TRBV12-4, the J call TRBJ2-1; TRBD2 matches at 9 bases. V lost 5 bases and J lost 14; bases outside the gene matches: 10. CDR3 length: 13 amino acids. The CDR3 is CASSNIGREGEFF. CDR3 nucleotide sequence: TGTGCCAGCAGTAACATAGGGCGGGAGGGTGAGTTCTTC.

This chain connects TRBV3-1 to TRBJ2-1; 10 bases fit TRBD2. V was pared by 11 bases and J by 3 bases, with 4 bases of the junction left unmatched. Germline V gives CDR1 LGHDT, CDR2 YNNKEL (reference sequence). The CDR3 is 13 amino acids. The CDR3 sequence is CAARTSGYNEQFF. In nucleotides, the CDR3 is TGTGCCGCTCGGACTAGCGGCTACAATGAGCAGTTCTTC.

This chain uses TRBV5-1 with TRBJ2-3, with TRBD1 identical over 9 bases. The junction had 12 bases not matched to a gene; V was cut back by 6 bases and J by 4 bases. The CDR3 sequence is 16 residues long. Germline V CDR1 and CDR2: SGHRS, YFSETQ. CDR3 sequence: CASTTGTGGGPDTQYF. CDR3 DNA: TGCGCCAGCACCACAGGCACAGGGGGCGGTCCAGATACGCAGTATTTT. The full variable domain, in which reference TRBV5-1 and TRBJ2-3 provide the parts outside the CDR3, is KAGVTQTPRYLIKTRGQQVTLSCSPISGHRSVSWYQQTPGQGLQFLFEYFSETQRNKGNFPGRFSGRQFSNSRSEMNVSTLELGDSALYLCASTTGTGGGPDTQYFGPGTRLTVL.

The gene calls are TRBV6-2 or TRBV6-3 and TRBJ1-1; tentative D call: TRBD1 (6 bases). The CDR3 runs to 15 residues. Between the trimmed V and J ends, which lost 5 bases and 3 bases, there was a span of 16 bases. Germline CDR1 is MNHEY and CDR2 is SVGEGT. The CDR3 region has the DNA TGTGCCAGCAGTGTACGGGGGGCAGTTGACACTGAAGCTTTCTTT. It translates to CASSVRGAVDTEAFF.

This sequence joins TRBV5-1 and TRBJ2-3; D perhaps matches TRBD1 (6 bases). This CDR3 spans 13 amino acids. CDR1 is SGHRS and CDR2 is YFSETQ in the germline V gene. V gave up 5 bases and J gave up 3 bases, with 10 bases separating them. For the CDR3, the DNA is TGCGCCAGCAGGGACAGCCGGACAGATACGCAGTATTTT. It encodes CASRDSRTDTQYF.

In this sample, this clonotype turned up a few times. The CDR3 nucleotides are TGTGCCAGCAGTGCGTGGCGCCTCGACACCGGGGAGCTGTTTTTT. Translating it yields CASSAWRLDTGELFF. J is TRBJ2-2 and V is TRBV2; no reliable D call. V lost 4 bases and J 3 bases, leaving 12 bases between the germline ends. This CDR3 is 15 amino acids long. Germline CDR1 is SNHLY and CDR2 is FYNNEI.

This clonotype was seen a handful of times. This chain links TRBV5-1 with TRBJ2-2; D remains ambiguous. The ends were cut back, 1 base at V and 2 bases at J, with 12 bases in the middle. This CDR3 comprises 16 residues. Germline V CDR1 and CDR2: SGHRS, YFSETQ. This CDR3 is CASSLFTAPNTGELFF. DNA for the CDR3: TGCGCCAGCAGCTTGTTTACAGCGCCCAACACCGGGGAGCTGTTTTTT.

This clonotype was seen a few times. In DNA form, the CDR3 reads TGTGCCAGCAGCCCTACGCGCGGCACCGGGGAGCTGTTTTTT. Translated, it gives CASSPTRGTGELFF. The chain combines TRBV14 with TRBJ2-2; D is unclear. The germline V and J ends were trimmed by 4 bases and 4 bases, with 10 bases remaining between them. This CDR3 comprises 14 residues. The germline V gene encodes CDR1 SGHDN and CDR2 FVKESK.

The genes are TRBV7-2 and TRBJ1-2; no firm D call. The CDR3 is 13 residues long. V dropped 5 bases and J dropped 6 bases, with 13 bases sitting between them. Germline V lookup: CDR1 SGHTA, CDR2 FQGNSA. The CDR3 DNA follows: TGTGCCAGCAGCCGTCGTGGGTCGGATGGCTACACCTTC. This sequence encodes CASSRRGSDGYTF.